These T cell receptor beta chains were read from a single sample in a study of blood T cells in healthy people across ages. TCRdb recomputed calls from the 5' RACE reads with MiXCR, one row per CDR3 protein. The table has 800,000 or so distinct CDR3 sequences, less than 60% seen once. The specimen sequenced was blood. These receptors were taken from an elderly man in good health. CDR3s include the opening cysteine and the closing phenylalanine or tryptophan. The order of the fields is V gene, D gene, clone size, J gene, CDR3 protein, CDR3 DNA. D genes are given only for firm matches. Only some rows state a clone size, as once, few, many or a class for expanded clones.

TRBV27	-	-	TRBJ1-1	CASSLNLGVNTEAFF	TGTGCCAGCAGTTTAAACTTAGGGGTGAACACTGAAGCTTTCTTT
TRBV15	-	many	TRBJ1-1	CATSIGENTEAFF	TGTGCCACCAGTATCGGTGAGAACACTGAAGCTTTCTTT
TRBV7-8	TRBD2	-	TRBJ2-1	CASGRGTYNEQFF	TGTGCCAGCGGGCGGGGGACCTACAATGAGCAGTTCTTC
TRBV7-2	-	-	TRBJ1-2	CASSSLSPRYGYTF	TGTGCCAGCAGCTCCCTCAGCCCCCGCTATGGCTACACCTTC
TRBV3-1	-	-	TRBJ2-5	CASSQDSYTGAQETQYF	TGTGCCAGCAGCCAAGACTCATACACGGGGGCCCAAGAGACCCAGTACTTC
TRBV7-2	TRBD2	-	TRBJ2-3	CASSAQPPTSAGTDTRYF	TGTGCCAGCAGCGCCCAGCCTCCGACTAGCGCGGGCACAGATACGCGGTATTTT
TRBV30	-	-	TRBJ2-1	CAWRAPGGFEQFF	TGTGCCTGGAGAGCCCCTGGAGGGTTTGAGCAGTTCTTC
TRBV3-1	TRBD1	once	TRBJ1-1	CASSHLAGTGYTEAFF	TGTGCCAGCAGCCACCTTGCCGGGACAGGGTACACTGAAGCTTTCTTT
TRBV4-3	TRBD2	-	TRBJ2-1	CASRSGLAEYNEQFF	TGCGCCAGCAGATCGGGACTAGCAGAGTACAATGAGCAGTTCTTC
TRBV7-2	TRBD1	-	TRBJ2-2	CASSFTGGGLNGELFF	TGTGCCAGCAGCTTCACAGGGGGCGGATTGAACGGGGAGCTGTTTTTT
TRBV15	-	-	TRBJ2-1	CATSREVHSGQFF	TGTGCCACCAGCAGAGAGGTCCACTCGGGGCAGTTCTTC
TRBV12-3/TRBV12-4	TRBD1	-	TRBJ2-7	CASSLARTGVIYEQYF	TGTGCCAGCAGTTTAGCGAGGACAGGGGTAATCTACGAGCAGTACTTC
TRBV29-1	-	many	TRBJ2-3	CSSDRGGTDTQYF	TGCAGCTCCGACAGGGGAGGGACAGATACGCAGTATTTT
TRBV28	TRBD1	-	TRBJ1-5	CATLSPGTGYNQPQHF	TGTGCCACCCTTAGCCCCGGGACAGGGTACAATCAGCCCCAGCATTTT
TRBV5-1	-	-	TRBJ2-7	CASSLSSSLTGSEQYF	TGCGCCAGCAGCTTATCCAGCTCCTTAACCGGGTCCGAGCAGTACTTC
TRBV29-1	-	-	TRBJ2-5	CSVFRGASQQETQYF	TGCAGCGTTTTCCGGGGGGCCTCACAACAAGAGACCCAGTACTTC
TRBV3-1	TRBD2	-	TRBJ2-1	CASSQDGRAFDEQFF	TGTGCCAGCAGCCAAGACGGGAGGGCTTTCGATGAGCAGTTCTTC
TRBV5-1	TRBD2	few	TRBJ2-1	CASSIPGTSERKDEQFF	TGCGCCAGCAGCATTCCCGGGACTAGCGAGAGGAAGGATGAGCAGTTCTTC
TRBV7-9	-	few	TRBJ2-7	CASGTHTYEQYF	TGTGCCAGCGGGACGCACACCTACGAGCAGTACTTC
TRBV2	TRBD1	-	TRBJ2-7	CASRQQGAHYEQYF	TGTGCCAGCAGGCAACAGGGGGCCCACTACGAGCAGTACTTC
TRBV5-1	-	-	TRBJ2-2	CASSPAWGTDTGELFF	TGCGCCAGCAGCCCTGCATGGGGCACGGACACCGGGGAGCTGTTTTTT
TRBV20-1	-	-	TRBJ2-3	CSAPRRSTDTQYF	TGCAGTGCCCCCCGGCGGAGTACAGATACGCAGTATTTT
TRBV7-2	-	few	TRBJ2-1	CASSLGGLLATNEQFF	TGTGCCAGCAGCTTAGGCGGCCTCCTAGCCACCAATGAGCAGTTCTTC
TRBV10-2	-	-	TRBJ2-7	CASVGSSYEQYF	TGCGCCAGCGTGGGGAGCTCCTACGAGCAGTACTTC
TRBV9	-	many	TRBJ2-1	CASSVVGEAGLEQFF	TGTGCCAGCAGCGTAGTTGGGGAGGCTGGACTTGAGCAGTTCTTC
TRBV7-2	TRBD2	many	TRBJ2-1	CASSPRRLAGVYNEQFF	TGTGCCAGCAGTCCTCGTCGACTAGCGGGAGTTTACAATGAGCAGTTCTTC
TRBV2	TRBD2	few	TRBJ2-3	CASSESSGSYTDTQYF	TGTGCCAGCAGCGAATCTAGCGGAAGTTACACAGATACGCAGTATTTT
TRBV12-3/TRBV12-4	-	few	TRBJ1-5	CASSWDTSNQPQHF	TGTGCCAGCAGCTGGGACACCAGCAATCAGCCCCAGCATTTT
TRBV28	-	-	TRBJ1-5	CASSHQGWNSNQPQHF	TGTGCCAGCAGTCATCAAGGTTGGAATAGCAATCAGCCCCAGCATTTT
TRBV10-3	TRBD1	-	TRBJ1-5	CAISEGQGEGQPQHF	TGTGCCATCAGTGAGGGACAGGGGGAGGGTCAGCCCCAGCATTTT
TRBV29-1	-	-	TRBJ2-7	CSVEDRGNPAGGREQYF	TGCAGCGTTGAGGACAGGGGAAACCCGGCGGGAGGGCGCGAGCAGTACTTC
TRBV10-3	-	-	TRBJ2-7	CAISTEGGSYEQYF	TGTGCCATCAGTACAGAAGGGGGGAGCTACGAGCAGTACTTC
TRBV10-3	-	-	TRBJ2-3	CAISDPSEHTDTQYF	TGTGCCATCAGTGACCCGTCTGAACACACAGATACGCAGTATTTT
TRBV12-3/TRBV12-4	TRBD1	-	TRBJ1-5	CASRLGQGNQPQHF	TGTGCCAGCAGGTTGGGACAGGGCAATCAGCCCCAGCATTTT
TRBV18	TRBD1	-	TRBJ2-7	CASSLSGQGPNEQYF	TGTGCCAGCTCACTATCGGGACAGGGGCCCAACGAGCAGTACTTC
TRBV7-2	-	few	TRBJ2-7	CASSLDWGRPGEQYF	TGTGCCAGCAGCTTAGACTGGGGGAGGCCGGGCGAGCAGTACTTC
TRBV2	-	-	TRBJ1-1	CASSARGRDTEAFF	TGTGCCAGCAGTGCCAGGGGAAGGGACACTGAAGCTTTCTTT
TRBV7-2	-	-	TRBJ1-2	CASNISKGLGYGYTF	TGTGCCAGCAACATAAGTAAGGGTCTGGGCTATGGCTACACCTTC
TRBV7-2	TRBD1	many	TRBJ2-5	CASSLTGIGETQYF	TGTGCCAGCAGCCTGACAGGGATAGGGGAGACCCAGTACTTC
TRBV24-1	TRBD2	once	TRBJ2-2	CATSDHARGTSGSGELFF	TGTGCCACCAGTGACCACGCGCGGGGGACTAGCGGTTCCGGGGAGCTGTTTTTT
TRBV7-2	-	many	TRBJ2-1	CASSSRTFSYNEQFF	TGTGCCAGCAGCAGCAGGACTTTCTCCTACAATGAGCAGTTCTTC
TRBV7-9	-	once	TRBJ1-1	CASSFRGGNTEAFF	TGTGCCAGCAGCTTCAGGGGCGGGAACACTGAAGCTTTCTTT
TRBV29-1	-	many	TRBJ2-5	CSVEVEGGWQTQYF	TGCAGCGTTGAAGTAGAAGGAGGGTGGCAGACCCAGTACTTC
TRBV10-3	-	-	TRBJ2-7	CAITRQGGVSYEQYF	TGTGCCATCACACGACAGGGAGGCGTCTCCTACGAGCAGTACTTC
TRBV20-1	TRBD2	-	TRBJ2-5	CSSRLAQETQYF	TGCAGCTCCCGACTAGCACAGGAGACCCAGTACTTC